These T cell receptor beta chains were read from a single sample in a study of blood T cells in healthy people across ages. TCRdb re-analysed the 5' RACE reads in MiXCR, keeping a single row per CDR3 protein. The profile shows under 800,000 distinct CDR3 sequences, 40% to 45% of them singletons. Input material: blood. The receptors here all came from a woman aged 55-69 years in good health. CDR3s include the opening cysteine and the closing phenylalanine or tryptophan. Fields, in order: clone size, V gene, D gene, J gene, CDR3 DNA, CDR3 protein. D genes are given only for firm matches. Size is stated for part of the rows, as once, few or many counts, or as a class when the clone is expanded.

clone_size: -; v_call: TRBV29-1; d_call: -; j_call: TRBJ2-2; cdr3_nt: TGCAGCGTTGGCACGCTTCCGAACACCGGGGAGCTGTTTTTT; cdr3_aa: CSVGTLPNTGELFF
clone_size: -; v_call: TRBV21-1; d_call: -; j_call: TRBJ2-4; cdr3_nt: TGTGCCAGCAGCACCCAAGGGGCCCGACCGCGGGACCCACGATTAGCCAAAAACATTCAGTACTTC; cdr3_aa: CASSTQGARPRDPRLAKNIQYF
clone_size: -; v_call: TRBV9; d_call: -; j_call: TRBJ1-2; cdr3_nt: TGTGCCAGCAGCGCGGAACAGGGTCCCTATGGCTACACCTTC; cdr3_aa: CASSAEQGPYGYTF
clone_size: -; v_call: TRBV6-1; d_call: -; j_call: TRBJ2-6; cdr3_nt: TGTGCCAGCAGTGTTTTTGACAGATCCTACTCTGGGGCCAACGTCCTGACTTTC; cdr3_aa: CASSVFDRSYSGANVLTF
clone_size: -; v_call: TRBV2; d_call: -; j_call: TRBJ2-3; cdr3_nt: TGTGCCAGCACTTGGGGGAGCACAGATACGCAGTATTTT; cdr3_aa: CASTWGSTDTQYF
clone_size: -; v_call: TRBV4-2; d_call: TRBD2; j_call: TRBJ2-5; cdr3_nt: TGTGCCAGCAGCCAGGCCTCGACTAGCCAGCATGAGCAGTACTTC; cdr3_aa: CASSQASTSQHEQYF
clone_size: -; v_call: TRBV20-1; d_call: TRBD2; j_call: TRBJ2-7; cdr3_nt: TGCAGTGCTAGAGATGAGGCCGGGACTAGCAGTTACGAGCAGTACTTC; cdr3_aa: CSARDEAGTSSYEQYF
clone_size: many; v_call: TRBV10-3; d_call: TRBD1; j_call: TRBJ2-5; cdr3_nt: TGTGCCATAGGACAGGGAGAAGAGACCCAGTACTTC; cdr3_aa: CAIGQGEETQYF
clone_size: -; v_call: TRBV29-1; d_call: -; j_call: TRBJ1-2; cdr3_nt: TGCAGCGTGCTTGATCGGGGGATAGATGGCTACACCTTC; cdr3_aa: CSVLDRGIDGYTF
clone_size: -; v_call: TRBV20-1; d_call: -; j_call: TRBJ2-7; cdr3_nt: TGCAGTACTAGCTGGCGGATCTCCTACAATGAGCAGTACTTC; cdr3_aa: CSTSWRISYNEQYF